The present T cell receptor beta chain was sequenced within a study of response to subunit inactivated influenza vaccine. TCRdb reanalysed the RT-PCR reads using MiXCR and keeps one entry per CDR3 protein. The sample comprises over 400,000 distinct CDR3 sequences, under 15% of which are singletons, and 13% rests with the top ten. Per the germline V gene, CDR1 is SGHTA and CDR2 is FQGNSA. The CDR3 is 15 residues long. V dropped 4 bases and J dropped 2; count of bases not matched to a gene: 3. Concerning this clonotype: Its specificity is not known.

Study findings and constraints: Each seasonal influenza vaccination recruits few new T cells, the authors suggested.

The receptor comes from a man over 45 who received an inactivated influenza vaccine. This material consisted of PBMCs from blood, taken roughly 48 days after vaccination. The chain couples TRBV7-2 to TRBJ2-3; 10 nucleotides match TRBD2. As DNA, the CDR3 is TGTGCCAGCAGCTACGGACTAGCGGCCACAGATACGCAGTATTTT. Its translation is CASSYGLAATDTQYF.